These 20 T cell receptor beta chains came from one sample sequenced in a study of T cell responses to AZD1222 COVID-19 vaccine. Here immunoSEQ multiplex PCR was the method, and the copy in TCRdb shows in-frame clones only, minus some. Among tens of thousands of clones listed, about 90% were seen once. The material sequenced was peripheral blood, taken on day 0 of AZD1222 vaccination. The receptors originated from an adult in good health.

The chain combines TRBV6-1 with TRBJ2-7, with D possibly matching TRBD1 (6 bases). The germline V gene encodes CDR1 MNHNS and CDR2 SASEGT. CDR3 length: 12 amino acids. Trimming left V 10 bases short and J 0 bases short, with 10 bases between. CDR3 sequence: CATTDSSYEQYF. CDR3 DNA: TGTGCCACCACGGACAGCTCCTACGAGCAGTACTTC.

The chain employs TRBV5-1 and TRBJ2-3; tentatively, D is TRBD1 (6 bases). The V gene lost 0 bases and the J gene lost 6 bases, with 14 bases spanning the gap. The CDR3 is 15 amino acids. Looked up from germline, CDR1 is SGHRS and CDR2 is YFSETQ. CDR3 sequence (DNA): TGCGCCAGCAGCTTGGCCCAGGGGTACGGGGATACGCAGTATTTT. Residues: CASSLAQGYGDTQYF.

This chain joins TRBV3-1 (or the pseudogene TRBV3-2) and TRBJ2-6; no firm D call. The length of the CDR3 is 16 residues. Trimming removed 1 base from V and 0 bases from J, with 7 bases in between. Germline CDR1 is LGHDT and CDR2 is YNNKEL (reference sequence). The CDR3 region has the DNA TGTGCCAGCAGCCAAGGGGTTCTCTCTGGGGCCAACGTCCTGACTTTC. It encodes CASSQGVLSGANVLTF.

The chain couples TRBV27 to TRBJ2-3; 10 bases are shared with TRBD1. After removal of 9 bases from V and 3 bases from J, the junction contained 9 bases not matched to a gene. CDR3 length: 15 residues. Germline loops: CDR1 MNHEY, CDR2 SMNVEV (reference sequence). The CDR3 here is CASLLTGGFTDTQYF. CDR3 in DNA: TGTGCCAGTCTTTTGACAGGGGGCTTTACAGATACGCAGTATTTT.

CDR3 loop: CASRILADNNEQFF. The CDR3 DNA reads TGTGCCAGCAGGATACTAGCGGATAACAATGAGCAGTTCTTC. This rearrangement joins TRBV27 to TRBJ2-1; 8 nucleotides match TRBD2. After removal of 6 bases from V and 5 bases from J, the junction contained 6 bases not matched to a gene. CDR3 length equals 14 residues. Per the germline V gene, CDR1 is MNHEY and CDR2 is SMNVEV (reference sequence).

This CDR3 reads CASSYTLAGGWEQYF. The CDR3, as DNA: TGTGCCAGCAGTTACACGCTAGCGGGGGGGTGGGAGCAGTACTTC. The chain combines TRBV6-5 with TRBJ2-7, with 12 bases fitting TRBD2. Germline V gives CDR1 MNHEY, CDR2 SVGAGI. The CDR3 covers 15 residues. With 2 bases clipped from V and 7 bases from J, the junction kept 6 bases outside the gene matches.

This sequence joins TRBV21-1 and TRBJ2-1; the D segment call TRBD2 is taken from the table without a DNA check. TRBV21-1 is designated a pseudogene. The CDR3 is made up of 17 amino acids. CDR3 in DNA: TGTGCCAGCAGCGCAAGTTCAAGGACTAGCGGGAGGGCTGAGCAGTTCTTC. Protein product: CASSASSRTSGRAEQFF.

The rearrangement uses TRBV6-5 and TRBJ2-1; 7 bases agree with TRBD2. Germline trimming cut 0 bases from V and 5 bases from J; bases unmatched to any gene: 7. Germline CDR1 is MNHEY and CDR2 is SVGAGI. This CDR3 comprises 16 residues. CDR3 nucleotides: TGTGCCAGCAGTTACTCTACGGGAGGAGGGGACAATGAGCAGTTCTTC. Protein sequence: CASSYSTGGGDNEQFF.

The chain links TRBV28 to TRBJ1-2; D is unresolved. V lost 5 bases and J lost 4, with 17 bases in between. The CDR3 runs 15 residues. Germline V gene lookup returns CDR1 MDHEN and CDR2 SYDVKM. The CDR3 DNA reads TGTGCCAGCAGTCCCTCCTGGCAGTTCCCCTATGGCTACACCTTC. Residues: CASSPSWQFPYGYTF.

CDR3 region: CASSVYGHGYTF. CDR3 DNA sequence: TGTGCCAGCAGTGTTTACGGGCACGGCTACACCTTC. This chain connects TRBV2 to TRBJ1-2; no clear D gene. This CDR3 contains 12 residues. The germline V gene encodes CDR1 SNHLY and CDR2 FYNNEI. Trimming shortened V by 4 bases and J by 8 bases, and 11 bases separated the two germline ends. Full variable domain (missing parts from reference TRBV2 and TRBJ1-2): EPEVTQTPSHQVTQMGQEVILRCVPISNHLYFYWYRQILGQKVEFLVSFYNNEISEKSEIFDDQFSVERPDGSNFTLKIRSTKLEDSAMYFCASSVYGHGYTFGSGTRLTVV.

This clone was recorded once. The chain carries TRBV6-5 and TRBJ2-7, with D perhaps TRBD1 (6 bases). Germline CDR1 MNHEY, CDR2 SVGAGI. This CDR3 has 13 residues. V dropped 7 bases and J dropped 2 bases, with 12 bases sitting between them. The CDR3 region has the DNA TGTGCCAGCAATACAGGGTTACCCTACGAGCAGTACTTC. It encodes CASNTGLPYEQYF.

The chain combines TRBV12-3 or TRBV12-4 with TRBJ1-1; D gene ambiguous. V was trimmed by 1 base and J by 3 bases, leaving 6 bases between them. There are 13 residues in the CDR3. The CDR3 coding sequence is TGTGCCAGCAGTTTAGGGGAAGACACTGAAGCTTTCTTT. It translates to CASSLGEDTEAFF.

The chain combines TRBV5-1 with TRBJ1-1, with a possible D match to TRBD1 (5 bases). The CDR3 runs to 13 residues. Trimming removed 9 bases from V and 0 bases from J, with 12 bases in between. Germline V gene sequence: CDR1 SGHRS, CDR2 YFSETQ. The CDR3 DNA reads TGCGCCACCTATGGCAGGGTGAACACTGAAGCTTTCTTT. It encodes CATYGRVNTEAFF.

The chain recombines TRBV10-3 with TRBJ1-4; D perhaps matches TRBD1 (6 bases). Germline assignment: CDR1 ENHRY and CDR2 SYGVKD. V gave up 6 bases and J gave up 3 bases, with 14 bases separating them. This CDR3 contains 15 residues. In DNA form, the CDR3 reads TGTGCCATCAGCGAACAGGGCCCCCCTAATGAAAAACTGTTTTTT. It is translated as CAISEQGPPNEKLFF.

The chain has TRBV28 and TRBJ2-5, with 15 bases that match TRBD2. Germline V gene data show CDR1 as MDHEN and CDR2 as SYDVKM. V lost 7 bases and J lost 4; bases outside the gene matches: 4. The CDR3 is made up of 15 amino acids. CDR3 region: CASTRTSGRGETQYF. DNA of the CDR3: TGTGCCAGCACCAGGACTAGCGGGAGGGGAGAGACCCAGTACTTC.

The chain joins TRBV5-6 to TRBJ1-4, with D uncertain. V gave up 3 bases and J gave up 7 bases, with 13 bases separating them. Per germline, CDR1 SGHDT and CDR2 YYEEEE. This CDR3 region has 14 residues. The DNA of the CDR3 is TGTGCCAGCAGCTCGGTGGGTCCGCGTGAAAAACTGTTTTTT. Encoded protein: CASSSVGPREKLFF.

The chain couples TRBV19 to TRBJ2-1; no reliable D call. The V gene's germline CDR1 is LNHDA and CDR2 SQIVND (reference sequence). Trimming took off 4 bases at V and 5 bases at J, with 9 bases between the two ends. The CDR3 contains 13 residues. This chain's CDR3 is CASSTIPHNEQFF. The CDR3, as DNA: TGTGCCAGTAGTACCATCCCCCACAATGAGCAGTTCTTC.

This clone was counted a few times. The V gene is TRBV28, the J gene TRBJ1-6, with TRBD1 matching 9 bases. V shed 10 bases and J 6 bases; nucleotides not matched to a gene: 7. The CDR3 is 14 residues long. Germline CDR1 MDHEN, CDR2 SYDVKM. This chain's CDR3 is CAITRDRANSPLHF. CDR3 DNA: TGTGCCATCACTCGGGACAGGGCTAATTCACCCCTCCACTTT. Full variable domain (remainder filled in from reference TRBV28 and TRBJ1-6): DVKVTQSSRYLVKRTGEKVFLECVQDMDHENMFWYRQDPGLGLRLIYFSYDVKMKEKGDIPEGYSVSREKKERFSLILESASTNQTSMYLCAITRDRANSPLHFGNGTRLTVT.

J is TRBJ1-5 and V is TRBV14; the D gene is possibly TRBD1 (6 bases). The germline gives CDR1 SGHDN, CDR2 FVKESK. V gave up 3 bases and J gave up 0 bases, with 6 bases separating them. The CDR3 is made up of 14 amino acids. CDR3 region: CASSQGASNQPQHF. CDR3 nucleotides: TGTGCCAGCAGCCAGGGGGCTAGCAATCAGCCCCAGCATTTT.

The V and J genes are TRBV28 and TRBJ1-2; 7 bases map to TRBD1. CDR3 size: 16 residues. Trimming at V came to 7 bases and at J to 3 bases, leaving 14 bases not matched to a gene. Germline V gene sequence: CDR1 MDHEN, CDR2 SYDVKM. CDR3 amino acids: CASTQGGARGDYGYTF. CDR3 DNA sequence: TGTGCCAGCACTCAAGGGGGGGCCAGGGGGGACTATGGCTACACCTTC.